A single sample gave rise to the 7 T cell receptor beta chains below, sequenced in a study of identifying expanded T cells in peripheral blood. Repertoires were generated with immunoSEQ multiplex PCR, while TCRdb's copy carries only in-frame clones and drops some. The sample comprises some 78,000 clones, about 88% of which are singletons, and around 19% rests with the top ten. Material for sequencing was blood. The receptors shown here come from a person aged 18 to 70 in good health.

V usage is TRBV19 and J usage is TRBJ1-4; D is perhaps TRBD1 (6 bases). This CDR3 region has 16 residues. V shed 5 bases and J shed 2 bases, with 15 bases lying between them. The germline CDR1 and CDR2 sequences are LNHDA and SQIVND (reference sequence). CDR3 nucleotides: TGTGCCAGTAGTCTTCAGGGGACTGGGACTAATGAAAAACTGTTTTTT. Translated: CASSLQGTGTNEKLFF.

The chain joins TRBV5-5 to TRBJ1-2; a weak D match, TRBD1 (6 bases). The CDR3 runs to 13 residues. Germline loops: CDR1 SGHKS, CDR2 YYEKEE (reference sequence). The V end lost 2 bases, the J end lost 6 bases, and 11 bases lay between the germline ends. CDR3 nucleotides: TGTGCCAGCAGCTTCCAACCAGGGGATGGCTACACCTTC. This translates into CASSFQPGDGYTF.

This chain connects TRBV6-5 to TRBJ1-2; no reliable D call. Germline V gene sequence: CDR1 MNHEY, CDR2 SVGAGI. The CDR3 is made up of 13 amino acids. V was clipped by 6 bases and J by 7 bases, with 15 bases between them. CDR3 DNA: TGTGCCAGCAGCTACCGGGCGGAGAGTGGCTACACCTTC. It specifies CASSYRAESGYTF.

The CDR3 DNA is TGTGCCAGCAGCTTAGGTCATGGCCTCAACTATGGCTACACCTTC. It is translated as CASSLGHGLNYGYTF. The chain employs TRBV11-2 and TRBJ1-2; D unresolved. Germline V gene lookup returns CDR1 SGHAT and CDR2 FQNNGV. Trimming shortened V by 1 base and J by 2 bases, and 11 bases separated the two germline ends. The CDR3 loop spans 15 amino acids.

V is TRBV5-6 and J is TRBJ2-3; possibly TRBD2 for D (5 bases). Germline V gene lookup returns CDR1 SGHDT and CDR2 YYEEEE. Deletions cut 0 bases from V and 6 bases from J, with 11 bases between. This CDR3 contains 14 residues. The CDR3 loop reads CASSLANGGDTQYF. The DNA for the CDR3 is TGTGCCAGCAGCTTGGCCAACGGCGGGGATACGCAGTATTTT. Using reference TRBV5-6 and TRBJ2-3 for the parts outside the CDR3, the full variable domain is DAGVTQSPTHLIKTRGQQVTLRCSPKSGHDTVSWYQQALGQGPQFIFQYYEEEERQRGNFPDRFSGHQFPNYSSELNVNALLLGDSALYLCASSLANGGDTQYFGPGTRLTVL.

The chain combines TRBV6-5 with TRBJ2-2; D not certain. CDR1 MNHEY and CDR2 SVGAGI come from the germline V gene. The CDR3 is made up of 15 amino acids. V was trimmed by 0 bases and J by 9 bases, leaving 14 bases between them. The CDR3 DNA is TGTGCCAGCAGTTACTCGAGTCGGATCTCCCGGGAGCTGTTTTTT. This sequence encodes CASSYSSRISRELFF.

V gene TRBV18 combines with J gene TRBJ2-7, with unresolved D. Germline V gives CDR1 KGHSH, CDR2 LQKENI. There are 14 residues in the CDR3. Trimming took off 6 bases at V and 2 bases at J, with 14 bases between the two ends. The CDR3 reads CASSPALGTYEQYF. The CDR3 DNA reads as TGTGCCAGCTCCCCCGCCTTGGGAACCTACGAGCAGTACTTC.